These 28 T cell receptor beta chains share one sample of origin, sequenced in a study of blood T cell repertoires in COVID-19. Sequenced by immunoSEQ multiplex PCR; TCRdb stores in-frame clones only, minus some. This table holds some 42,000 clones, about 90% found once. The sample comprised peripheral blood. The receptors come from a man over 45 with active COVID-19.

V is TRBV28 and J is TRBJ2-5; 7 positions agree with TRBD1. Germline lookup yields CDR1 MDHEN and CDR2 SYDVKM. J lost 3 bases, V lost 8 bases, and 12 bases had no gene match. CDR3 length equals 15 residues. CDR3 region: CASARGSLGKETQYF. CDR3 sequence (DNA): TGTGCCAGCGCCAGGGGGTCTTTGGGAAAAGAGACCCAGTACTTC.

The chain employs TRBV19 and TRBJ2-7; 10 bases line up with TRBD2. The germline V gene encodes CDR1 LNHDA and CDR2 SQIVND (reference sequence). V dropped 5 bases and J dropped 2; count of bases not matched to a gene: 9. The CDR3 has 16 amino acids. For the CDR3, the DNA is TGTGCCAGTAGTCCCCTGGGGCTAGCGGGAGCCTACGAGCAGTACTTC. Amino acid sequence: CASSPLGLAGAYEQYF.

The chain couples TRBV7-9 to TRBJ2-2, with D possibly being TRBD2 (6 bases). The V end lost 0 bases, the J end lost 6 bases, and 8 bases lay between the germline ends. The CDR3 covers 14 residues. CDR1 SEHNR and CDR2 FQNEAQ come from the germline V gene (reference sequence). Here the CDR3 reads CASSLAGGPGELFF. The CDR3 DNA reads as TGTGCCAGCAGCTTAGCGGGAGGCCCCGGGGAGCTGTTTTTT.

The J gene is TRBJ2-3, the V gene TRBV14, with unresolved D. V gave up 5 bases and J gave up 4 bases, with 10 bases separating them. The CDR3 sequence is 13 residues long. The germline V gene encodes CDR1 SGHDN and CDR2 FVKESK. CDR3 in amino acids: CASSALVADTQYF. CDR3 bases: TGTGCCAGCAGCGCTCTAGTTGCAGATACGCAGTATTTT.

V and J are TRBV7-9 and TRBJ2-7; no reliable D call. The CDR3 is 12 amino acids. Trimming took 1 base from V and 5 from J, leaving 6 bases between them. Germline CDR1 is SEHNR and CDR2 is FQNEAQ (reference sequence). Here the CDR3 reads CASSLGSDEQYF. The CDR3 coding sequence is TGTGCCAGCAGCTTAGGGTCGGACGAGCAGTACTTC.

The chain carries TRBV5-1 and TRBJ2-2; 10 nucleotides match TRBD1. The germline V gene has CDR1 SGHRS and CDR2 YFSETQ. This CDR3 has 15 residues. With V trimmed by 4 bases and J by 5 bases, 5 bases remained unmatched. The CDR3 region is CASSGGQGGTGELFF. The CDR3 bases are TGCGCCAGCAGCGGCGGACAGGGGGGGACCGGGGAGCTGTTTTTT.

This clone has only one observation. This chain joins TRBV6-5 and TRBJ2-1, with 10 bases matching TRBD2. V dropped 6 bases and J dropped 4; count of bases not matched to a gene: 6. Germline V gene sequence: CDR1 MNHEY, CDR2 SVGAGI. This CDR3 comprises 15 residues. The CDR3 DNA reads TGTGCCAGCAGCTCCGGGACTAGCGATTACAATGAGCAGTTCTTC. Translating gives CASSSGTSDYNEQFF.

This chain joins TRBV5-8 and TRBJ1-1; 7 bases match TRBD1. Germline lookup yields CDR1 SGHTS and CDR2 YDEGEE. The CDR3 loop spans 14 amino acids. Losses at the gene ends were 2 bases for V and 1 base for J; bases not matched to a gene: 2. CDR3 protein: CASSLGQANTEAFF. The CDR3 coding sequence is TGTGCCAGCAGCTTAGGACAGGCGAACACTGAAGCTTTCTTT.

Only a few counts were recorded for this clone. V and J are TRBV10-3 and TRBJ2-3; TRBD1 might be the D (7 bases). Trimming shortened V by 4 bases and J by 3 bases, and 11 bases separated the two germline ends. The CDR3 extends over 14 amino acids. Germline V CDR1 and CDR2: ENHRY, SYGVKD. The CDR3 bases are TGTGCCATCAGTGGGCAGGGGGGAACAGATACGCAGTATTTT. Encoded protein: CAISGQGGTDTQYF.

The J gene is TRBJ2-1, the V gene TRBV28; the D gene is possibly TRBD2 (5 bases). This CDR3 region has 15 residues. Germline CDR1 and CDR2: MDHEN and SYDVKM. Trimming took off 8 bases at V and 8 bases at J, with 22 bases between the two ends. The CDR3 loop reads CASGGRSALSDEQFF. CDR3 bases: TGTGCCAGCGGAGGTAGAAGCGCTCTATCAGATGAGCAGTTCTTC. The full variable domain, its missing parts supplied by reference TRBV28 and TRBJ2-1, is DVKVTQSSRYLVKRTGEKVFLECVQDMDHENMFWYRQDPGLGLRLIYFSYDVKMKEKGDIPEGYSVSREKKERFSLILESASTNQTSMYLCASGGRSALSDEQFFGPGTRLTVL.

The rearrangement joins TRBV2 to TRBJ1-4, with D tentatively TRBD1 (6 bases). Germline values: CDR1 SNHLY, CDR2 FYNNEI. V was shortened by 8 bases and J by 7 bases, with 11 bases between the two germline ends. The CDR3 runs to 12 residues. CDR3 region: CASAGVSEKLFF. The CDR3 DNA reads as TGTGCCAGCGCAGGGGTTAGTGAAAAACTGTTTTTT.

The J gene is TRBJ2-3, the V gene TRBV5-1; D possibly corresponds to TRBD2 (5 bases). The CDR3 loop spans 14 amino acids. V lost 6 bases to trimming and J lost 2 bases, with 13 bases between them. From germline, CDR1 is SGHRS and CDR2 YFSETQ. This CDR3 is CASNWRTPTDTQYF. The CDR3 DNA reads TGCGCCAGCAATTGGAGGACCCCCACAGATACGCAGTATTTT.

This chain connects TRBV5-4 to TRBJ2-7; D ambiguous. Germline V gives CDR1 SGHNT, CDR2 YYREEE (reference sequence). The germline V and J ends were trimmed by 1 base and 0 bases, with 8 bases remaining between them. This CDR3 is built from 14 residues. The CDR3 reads CASSLSVVSYEQYF. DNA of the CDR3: TGTGCCAGCAGCTTGTCGGTTGTCTCCTACGAGCAGTACTTC.

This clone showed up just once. The CDR3 DNA sequence: TGTGCCAGTCGTGGGGCGGCGATCTCCAATGAGCAGTTCTTC. Translating it yields CASRGAAISNEQFF. V is TRBV19 and J is TRBJ2-1; weak D call: TRBD1 (5 bases). This CDR3 is built from 14 residues. The germline V and J ends were trimmed by 8 bases and 6 bases, with 17 bases remaining between them. The germline V gene encodes CDR1 LNHDA and CDR2 SQIVND (reference sequence).

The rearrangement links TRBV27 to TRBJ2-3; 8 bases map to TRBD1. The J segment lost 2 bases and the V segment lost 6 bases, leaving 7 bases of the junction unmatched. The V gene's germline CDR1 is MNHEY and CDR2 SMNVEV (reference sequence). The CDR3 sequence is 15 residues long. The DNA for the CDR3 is TGTGCCAGCAGGCTGGGACAGGTCTACACAGATACGCAGTATTTT. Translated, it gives CASRLGQVYTDTQYF.

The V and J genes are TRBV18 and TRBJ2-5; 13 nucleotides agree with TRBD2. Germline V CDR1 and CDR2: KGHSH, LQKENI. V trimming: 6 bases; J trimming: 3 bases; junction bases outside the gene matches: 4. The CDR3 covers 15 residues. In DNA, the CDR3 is TGTGCCAGCTCGCACGGGACTAGCGGGAAAGAGACCCAGTACTTC. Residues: CASSHGTSGKETQYF.

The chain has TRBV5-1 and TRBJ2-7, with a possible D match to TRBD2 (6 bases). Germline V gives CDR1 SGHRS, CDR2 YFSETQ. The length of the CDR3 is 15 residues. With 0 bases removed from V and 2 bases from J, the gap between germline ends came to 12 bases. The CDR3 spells CASSLASGPPYEQYF. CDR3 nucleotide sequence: TGCGCCAGCAGCTTGGCCAGCGGGCCTCCCTACGAGCAGTACTTC.

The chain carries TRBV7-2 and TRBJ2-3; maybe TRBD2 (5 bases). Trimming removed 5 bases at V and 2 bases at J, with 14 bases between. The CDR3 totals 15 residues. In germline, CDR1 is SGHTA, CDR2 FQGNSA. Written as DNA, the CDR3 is TGTGCCAGCAGCCGCCCCGTCGGGGACACAGATACGCAGTATTTT. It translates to CASSRPVGDTDTQYF.

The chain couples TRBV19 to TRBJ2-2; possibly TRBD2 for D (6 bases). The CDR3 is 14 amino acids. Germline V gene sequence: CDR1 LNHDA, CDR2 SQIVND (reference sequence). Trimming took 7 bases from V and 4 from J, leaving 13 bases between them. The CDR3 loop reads CASTHTGSTGELFF. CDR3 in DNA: TGTGCCAGTACCCACACCGGGAGCACCGGGGAGCTGTTTTTT.

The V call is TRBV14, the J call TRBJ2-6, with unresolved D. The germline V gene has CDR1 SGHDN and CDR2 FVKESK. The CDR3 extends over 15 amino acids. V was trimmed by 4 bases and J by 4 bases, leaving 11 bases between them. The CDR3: CASSPSRSGANVLTF. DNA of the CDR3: TGTGCCAGCAGCCCATCCCGGTCCGGGGCCAACGTCCTGACTTTC.

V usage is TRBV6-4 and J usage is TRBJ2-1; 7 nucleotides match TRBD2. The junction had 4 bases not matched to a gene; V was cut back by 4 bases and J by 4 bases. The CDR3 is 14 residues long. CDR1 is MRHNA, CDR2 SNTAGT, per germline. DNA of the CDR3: TGTGCCAGCAGTGCGACCGGGAGGTACAATGAGCAGTTCTTC. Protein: CASSATGRYNEQFF.

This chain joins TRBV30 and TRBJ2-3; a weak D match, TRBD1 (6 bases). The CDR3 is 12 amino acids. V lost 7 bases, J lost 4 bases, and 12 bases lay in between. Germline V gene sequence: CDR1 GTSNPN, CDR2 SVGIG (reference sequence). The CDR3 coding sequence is TGTGCCTTGACAGGAGGTGCAGATACGCAGTATTTT. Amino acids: CALTGGADTQYF.

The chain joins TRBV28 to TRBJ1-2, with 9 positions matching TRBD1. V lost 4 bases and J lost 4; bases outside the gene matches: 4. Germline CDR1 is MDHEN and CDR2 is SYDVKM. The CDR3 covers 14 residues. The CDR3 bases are TGTGCCAGCAGTTCCCCGGGACAGGGCTATGGCTACACCTTC. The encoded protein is CASSSPGQGYGYTF.

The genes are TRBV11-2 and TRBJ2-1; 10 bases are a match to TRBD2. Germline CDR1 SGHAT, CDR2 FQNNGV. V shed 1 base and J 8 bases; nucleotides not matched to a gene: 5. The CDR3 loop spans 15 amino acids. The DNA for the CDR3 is TGTGCCAGCAGCTTAGTCCAGCGGGAGGGCTATGAGCAGTTCTTC. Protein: CASSLVQREGYEQFF.

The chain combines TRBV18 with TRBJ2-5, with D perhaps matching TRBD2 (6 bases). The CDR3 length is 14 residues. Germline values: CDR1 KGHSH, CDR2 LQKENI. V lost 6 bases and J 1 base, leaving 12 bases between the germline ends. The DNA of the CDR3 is TGTGCCAGCTCCCGGGACGGGGGCCAAGAGACCCAGTACTTC. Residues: CASSRDGGQETQYF.

DNA of the CDR3: TGCGCCAGCAGTGAGTTCCGGGGGGATGAGCAGTTCTTC. This gives the protein CASSEFRGDEQFF. The chain recombines TRBV10-1 with TRBJ2-1; 7 positions agree with TRBD2. CDR1 and CDR2 (germline): WNHNN, SYGVQD (reference sequence). Losses at the gene ends were 1 base for V and 8 bases for J; bases not matched to a gene: 2. The CDR3 spans 13 residues.

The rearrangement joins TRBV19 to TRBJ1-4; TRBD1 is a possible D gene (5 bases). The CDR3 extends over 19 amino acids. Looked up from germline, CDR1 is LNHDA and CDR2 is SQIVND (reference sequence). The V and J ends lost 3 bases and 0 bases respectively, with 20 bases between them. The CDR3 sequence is CASSIEEGLGLATNEKLFF. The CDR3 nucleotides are TGTGCCAGTAGTATCGAGGAGGGGCTGGGGCTTGCAACTAATGAAAAACTGTTTTTT.

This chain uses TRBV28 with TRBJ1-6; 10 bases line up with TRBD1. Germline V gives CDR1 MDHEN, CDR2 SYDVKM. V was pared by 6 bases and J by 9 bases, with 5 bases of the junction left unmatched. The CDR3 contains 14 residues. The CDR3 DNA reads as TGTGCCAGCAGGACAGGGGGCCTCGGTTCACCCCTCCACTTT. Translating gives CASRTGGLGSPLHF.